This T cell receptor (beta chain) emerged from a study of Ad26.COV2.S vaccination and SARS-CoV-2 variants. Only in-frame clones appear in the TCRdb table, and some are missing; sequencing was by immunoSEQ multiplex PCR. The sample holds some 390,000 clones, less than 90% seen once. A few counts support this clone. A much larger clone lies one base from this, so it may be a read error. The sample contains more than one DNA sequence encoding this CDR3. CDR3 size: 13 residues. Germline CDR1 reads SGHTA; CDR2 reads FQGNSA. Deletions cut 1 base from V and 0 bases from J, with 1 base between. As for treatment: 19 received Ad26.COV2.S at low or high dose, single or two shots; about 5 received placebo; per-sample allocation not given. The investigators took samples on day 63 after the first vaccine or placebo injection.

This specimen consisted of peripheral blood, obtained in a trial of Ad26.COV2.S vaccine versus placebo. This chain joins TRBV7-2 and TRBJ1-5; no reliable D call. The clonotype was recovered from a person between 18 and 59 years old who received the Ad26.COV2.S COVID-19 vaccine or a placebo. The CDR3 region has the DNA TGTGCCAGCAGCTTAGATAGCAATCAGCCCCAGCATTTT. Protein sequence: CASSLDSNQPQHF.